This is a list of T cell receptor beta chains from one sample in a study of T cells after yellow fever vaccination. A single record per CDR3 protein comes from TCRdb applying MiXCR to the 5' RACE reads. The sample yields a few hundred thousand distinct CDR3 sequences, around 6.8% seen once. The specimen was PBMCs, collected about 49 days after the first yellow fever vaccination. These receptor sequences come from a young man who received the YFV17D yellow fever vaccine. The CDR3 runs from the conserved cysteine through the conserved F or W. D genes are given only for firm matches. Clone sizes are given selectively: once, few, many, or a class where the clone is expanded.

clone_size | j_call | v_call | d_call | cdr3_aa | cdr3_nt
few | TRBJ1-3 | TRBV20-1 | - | CSGRDGGNTIYF | TGCAGTGGCAGGGATGGTGGAAACACCATATATTTT
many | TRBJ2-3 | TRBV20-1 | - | CSAHERAKGTDTQYF | TGCAGTGCTCATGAGCGGGCCAAAGGAACAGATACGCAGTATTTT
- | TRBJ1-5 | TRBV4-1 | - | CAGSRGEGQRQPQHF | TGCGCCGGCAGCCGGGGCGAGGGGCAGAGGCAGCCCCAGCATTTT
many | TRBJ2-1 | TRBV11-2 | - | CASSLERNEQFF | TGTGCCAGCAGCTTAGAACGAAATGAGCAGTTCTTC
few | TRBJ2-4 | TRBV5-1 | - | CASSLAPEDKNIQYF | TGCGCCAGCAGCTTGGCTCCGGAGGACAAAAACATTCAGTACTTC
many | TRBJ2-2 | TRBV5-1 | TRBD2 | CASSQAGTSGGRANTGELFF | TGCGCCAGCAGCCAAGCCGGGACTAGCGGGGGCCGAGCGAACACCGGGGAGCTGTTTTTT
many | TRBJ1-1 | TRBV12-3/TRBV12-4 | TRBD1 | CASSFFAGTVLLEAFF | TGTGCCAGCAGTTTCTTCGCCGGGACAGTTCTACTTGAAGCTTTCTTT
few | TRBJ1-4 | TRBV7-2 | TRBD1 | CASSQERQGQGEKLFF | TGTGCCAGCAGCCAAGAACGACAGGGCCAGGGGGAAAAACTGTTTTTT
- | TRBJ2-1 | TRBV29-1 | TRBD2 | CSVEDPSGGDYNEQFF | TGCAGCGTTGAAGACCCTAGCGGGGGGGATTACAATGAGCAGTTCTTC
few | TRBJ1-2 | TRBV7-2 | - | CASGSRQPHHYGYTF | TGTGCCAGCGGGTCAAGACAGCCACATCACTATGGCTACACCTTC
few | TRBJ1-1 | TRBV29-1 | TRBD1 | CSAEYRGRFTEAFF | TGCAGCGCTGAGTACAGGGGGCGATTTACTGAAGCTTTCTTT
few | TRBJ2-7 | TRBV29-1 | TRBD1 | CSVERQGTYEQYF | TGCAGCGTTGAAAGACAGGGGACCTACGAGCAGTACTTC
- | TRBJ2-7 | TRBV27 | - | CASADSGAIWYF | TGTGCCAGCGCCGATTCAGGGGCAATCTGGTACTTC
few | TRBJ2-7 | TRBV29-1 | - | CSVEKFPYEQYF | TGCAGCGTTGAAAAGTTCCCCTACGAGCAGTACTTC
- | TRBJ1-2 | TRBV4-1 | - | CASSQGWGYTF | TGCGCCAGCAGCCAAGGGTGGGGCTACACCTTC
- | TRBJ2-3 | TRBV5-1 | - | CASSLDGSRNSATDTQYF | TGCGCCAGCAGCTTGGATGGGTCCAGGAACAGTGCCACAGATACGCAGTATTTT
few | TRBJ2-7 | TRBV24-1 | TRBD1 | CATSGDSDGYEQYF | TGTGCCACCAGTGGGGACAGCGACGGGTACGAGCAGTACTTC
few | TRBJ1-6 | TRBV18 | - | CASSPERSSPLHF | TGTGCCAGCTCACCGGAAAGATCTTCACCCCTCCACTTT
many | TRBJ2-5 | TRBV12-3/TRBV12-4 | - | CASNRDTQETQYF | TGTGCCAGCAATCGGGACACCCAAGAGACCCAGTACTTC
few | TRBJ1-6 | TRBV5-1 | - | CASSLTAPYNSPLHF | TGCGCCAGCAGCTTGACAGCTCCATATAATTCACCCCTCCACTTT
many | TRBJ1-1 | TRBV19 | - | CGSTFRLNTEAFF | TGTGGCTCTACCTTCCGGTTGAACACTGAAGCTTTCTTT
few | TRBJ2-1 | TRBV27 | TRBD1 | CASSLQGAEQFF | TGTGCCAGCAGTCTTCAGGGGGCCGAGCAGTTCTTC
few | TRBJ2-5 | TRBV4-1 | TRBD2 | CASSQITSGGKEETQYF | TGCGCCAGCAGCCAAATAACTAGCGGGGGAAAAGAGGAGACCCAGTACTTC
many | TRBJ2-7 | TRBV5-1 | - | CASSTGIYEQYF | TGCGCCAGCAGCACAGGGATTTACGAGCAGTACTTC
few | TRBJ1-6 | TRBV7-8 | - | CASSFNNSPLHF | TGTGCCAGCAGTTTCAATAATTCACCCCTCCACTTT
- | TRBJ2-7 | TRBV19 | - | CASSMTSVGKQYF | TGTGCCAGTAGTATGACATCCGTGGGGAAGCAGTACTTC
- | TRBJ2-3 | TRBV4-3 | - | CASSQEVTLGADTQYF | TGCGCCAGCAGCCAAGAAGTTACTTTGGGGGCTGATACGCAGTATTTT
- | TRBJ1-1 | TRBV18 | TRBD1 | CASSPPDRGNTEAFF | TGTGCCAGCTCACCACCGGACAGGGGTAACACTGAAGCTTTCTTT
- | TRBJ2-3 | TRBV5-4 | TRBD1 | CASSSLQGALTDTQYF | TGTGCCAGCAGCTCGTTACAGGGGGCCCTCACAGATACGCAGTATTTT
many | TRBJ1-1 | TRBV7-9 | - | CASRGGRDTEAFF | TGTGCCAGCAGGGGGGGTCGGGACACTGAAGCTTTCTTT
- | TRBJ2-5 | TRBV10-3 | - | CAISGGEETQYF | TGTGCCATCAGTGGCGGGGAAGAGACCCAGTACTTC